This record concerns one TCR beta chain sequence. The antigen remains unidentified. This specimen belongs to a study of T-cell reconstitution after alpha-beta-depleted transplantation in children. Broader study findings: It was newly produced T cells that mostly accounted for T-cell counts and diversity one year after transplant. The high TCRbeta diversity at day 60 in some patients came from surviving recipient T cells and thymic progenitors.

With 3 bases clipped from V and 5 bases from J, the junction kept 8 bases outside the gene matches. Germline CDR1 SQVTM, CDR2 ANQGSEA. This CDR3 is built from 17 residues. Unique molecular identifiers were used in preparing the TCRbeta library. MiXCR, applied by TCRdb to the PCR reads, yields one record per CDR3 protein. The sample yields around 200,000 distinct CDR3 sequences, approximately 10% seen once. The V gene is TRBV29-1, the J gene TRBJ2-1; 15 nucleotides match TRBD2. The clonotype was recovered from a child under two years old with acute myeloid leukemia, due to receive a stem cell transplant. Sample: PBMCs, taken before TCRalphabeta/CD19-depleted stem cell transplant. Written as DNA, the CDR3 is TGCAGCGTTGAGGGCGGACTAGCGGGAGGGCGGGACAATGAGCAGTTCTTC. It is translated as CSVEGGLAGGRDNEQFF.